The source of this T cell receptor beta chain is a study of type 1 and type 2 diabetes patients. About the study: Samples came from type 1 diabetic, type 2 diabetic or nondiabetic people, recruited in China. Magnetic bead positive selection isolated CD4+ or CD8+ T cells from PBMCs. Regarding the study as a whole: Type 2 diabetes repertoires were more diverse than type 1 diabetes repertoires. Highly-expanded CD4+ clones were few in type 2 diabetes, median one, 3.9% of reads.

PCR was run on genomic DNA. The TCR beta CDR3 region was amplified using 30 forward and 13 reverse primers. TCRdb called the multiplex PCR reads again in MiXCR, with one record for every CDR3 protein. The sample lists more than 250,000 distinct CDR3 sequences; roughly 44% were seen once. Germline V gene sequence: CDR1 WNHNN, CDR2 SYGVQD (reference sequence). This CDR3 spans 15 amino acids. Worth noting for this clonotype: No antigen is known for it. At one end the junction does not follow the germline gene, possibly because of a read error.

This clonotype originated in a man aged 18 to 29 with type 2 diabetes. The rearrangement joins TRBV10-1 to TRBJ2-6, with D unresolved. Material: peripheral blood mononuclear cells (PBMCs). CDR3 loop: CASSYQPSGANVLTF. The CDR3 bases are TGTGCCAGCAGTTACCAACCGTCTGGGGCCAACGTCCTGACTTTC.